Each of the 17 T cell receptor beta chains below was sequenced from the same sample in a study of shared clonotypes between healthy human individuals. Produced via immunoSEQ multiplex PCR; TCRdb's table is partial and in-frame only. The sample lists some 660,000 clones, about 80% occurring once. Material for sequencing was memory CD4+ T cells sorted from blood. This sample's subset: CD45RA-negative fraction. The receptors originated from a woman under 40 in good health.

Regarding this clone: The same CDR3 can be traced to other DNA sequences in this sample. This chain connects TRBV28 to TRBJ2-3, with TRBD2 identical over 9 bases. The V segment lost 4 bases and the J segment 1 base; nucleotides outside the gene matches: 3. This CDR3 contains 15 residues. CDR1 is MDHEN and CDR2 is SYDVKM in the germline V gene. The CDR3 DNA is TGTGCCAGCAGTTCCTCTAGCGGGGGCACAGATACGCAGTATTTT. Translation: CASSSSSGGTDTQYF.

V is TRBV5-5 and J is TRBJ2-1, with 11 positions matching TRBD2. The CDR3 is made up of 16 amino acids. Germline trimming cut 4 bases from V and 2 bases from J; bases unmatched to any gene: 5. The germline CDR1 and CDR2 sequences are SGHKS and YYEKEE (reference sequence). The CDR3 reads CASSASTSGTYNEQFF. CDR3 DNA sequence: TGTGCCAGCAGCGCCTCGACTAGCGGGACCTACAATGAGCAGTTCTTC.

This clone was seen only a few times. This chain joins TRBV5-1 and TRBJ2-1; 8 nucleotides align to TRBD2. The CDR3 is 17 amino acids. Germline values: CDR1 SGHRS, CDR2 YFSETQ. V lost 0 bases to trimming and J lost 5 bases; unmatched junction nucleotides: 10. CDR3 DNA: TGCGCCAGCAGCTTGGCCCCGGGGCTAGCGGGCAACAATGAGCAGTTCTTC. This encodes CASSLAPGLAGNNEQFF.

The rearrangement links TRBV10-2 to TRBJ2-7; 10 bases line up with TRBD2. Germline trimming cut 7 bases from V and 0 bases from J; bases unmatched to any gene: 3. The CDR3 has 14 residues. Germline-derived CDR1 and CDR2 are WSHSY and SAAADI. CDR3 region: CASIGLAASYEQYF. The DNA of the CDR3 is TGCGCCAGCATTGGACTAGCGGCCTCCTACGAGCAGTACTTC.

The chain uses TRBV30 and TRBJ2-3; the D is unclear. Between the trimmed V and J ends, which lost 0 bases and 3 bases, there was a span of 10 bases. The length of the CDR3 is 14 residues. Germline values: CDR1 GTSNPN, CDR2 SVGIG (reference sequence). DNA of the CDR3: TGTGCCTGGAGTGTCGACTTTAGAACAGATACGCAGTATTTT. Protein: CAWSVDFRTDTQYF.

The chain couples TRBV7-2 to TRBJ1-5; the D is unclear. This CDR3 is built from 15 residues. V shed 3 bases and J shed 4 bases, with 13 bases lying between them. Germline V gives CDR1 SGHTA, CDR2 FQGNSA. For the CDR3, the DNA is TGTGCCAGCAGCTTCTTTTCGGAGAGTAATCAGCCCCAGCATTTT. Amino acids: CASSFFSESNQPQHF. Complete variable domain (other parts from reference TRBV7-2 and TRBJ1-5): GAGVSQSPSNKVTEKGKDVELRCDPISGHTALYWYRQSLGQGLEFLIYFQGNSAPDKSGLPSDRFSAERTGGSVSTLTIQRTQQEDSAVYLCASSFFSESNQPQHFGDGTRLSIL.

The J gene is TRBJ2-5, the V gene TRBV30, with D possibly matching TRBD2 (5 bases). Germline values: CDR1 GTSNPN, CDR2 SVGIG (reference sequence). The V and J ends lost 3 bases and 2 bases respectively, with 10 bases between them. The CDR3 sequence is 13 residues long. Here the CDR3 DNA reads TGTGCCTGGAGCGTACTAGGACAAGAGACCCAGTACTTC. This codes for CAWSVLGQETQYF.

This rearrangement joins TRBV5-1 to TRBJ2-5; 9 bases line up with TRBD2. Losses at the gene ends were 4 bases for V and 4 bases for J; bases not matched to a gene: 5. The CDR3 is made up of 14 amino acids. CDR1 is SGHRS and CDR2 is YFSETQ in the germline V gene. CDR3 DNA: TGCGCCAGCAGCGGTAGCGGGAGTAGAGAGACCCAGTACTTC. Protein product: CASSGSGSRETQYF.

V and J are TRBV29-1 and TRBJ2-5, with 14 bases aligning to TRBD2. The DNA end is more similar to TRBJ2-7, so the J call may be wrong. The CDR3 is 15 residues long. The germline V gene has CDR1 SQVTM and CDR2 ANQGSEA. The CDR3 region has the DNA TGCAGCGTGGACGGGACTAGCGGGAGTCGGTACGAGCAGTACTTC. Protein: CSVDGTSGSRYEQYF.

The rearrangement links TRBV6-5 to TRBJ1-1; D might be TRBD1 (5 bases). The V end lost 3 bases, the J end lost 0 bases, and 11 bases lay between the germline ends. Per the germline V gene, CDR1 is MNHEY and CDR2 is SVGAGI. The CDR3 extends over 15 amino acids. CDR3 sequence reads: CASSYREGLNTEAFF. As DNA, the CDR3 is TGTGCCAGCAGTTATCGGGAGGGGCTGAACACTGAAGCTTTCTTT.

This clone appeared a single time. The V and J genes are TRBV5-4 and TRBJ2-7; a weak D match, TRBD2 (5 bases). The CDR3 is 14 residues long. The germline gives CDR1 SGHNT, CDR2 YYREEE (reference sequence). V lost 4 bases, J lost 6 bases, and 17 bases lay in between. The CDR3 here is CASSPSRAGGEQYF. The CDR3 nucleotides are TGTGCCAGCAGCCCATCCCGGGCCGGAGGCGAGCAGTACTTC.

The V gene is TRBV25-1, the J gene TRBJ2-3, with TRBD2 matching over 11 bases. Losses at the gene ends were 2 bases for V and 4 bases for J; bases not matched to a gene: 8. Germline assignment: CDR1 MGHDK and CDR2 SYGVNS. The length of the CDR3 is 17 residues. The CDR3 is CASSERASGRLSDTQYF. As DNA, the CDR3 is TGTGCCAGCAGTGAAAGGGCTAGCGGGAGGCTATCAGATACGCAGTATTTT.

This clone was seen ten or more times. The genes are TRBV6-1 and TRBJ1-2, with 7 bases identical to TRBD1. The CDR3 covers 15 residues. Losses at the gene ends were 2 bases for V and 6 bases for J; bases not matched to a gene: 9. Germline assignment: CDR1 MNHNS and CDR2 SASEGT. DNA of the CDR3: TGTGCCAGCAGTGAACTGGGGACAGCGTATGATGGCTACACCTTC. It is translated as CASSELGTAYDGYTF.

The chain joins TRBV27 to TRBJ1-1, with a tentative D call TRBD1 (6 bases). The CDR3 runs to 13 residues. Germline CDR1 MNHEY, CDR2 SMNVEV (reference sequence). Trimming shortened V by 6 bases and J by 0 bases, and 8 bases separated the two germline ends. The CDR3 nucleotides are TGTGCCAGCAGATGGACAGTGAACACTGAAGCTTTCTTT. Its protein is CASRWTVNTEAFF.

V and J are TRBV2 and TRBJ2-3; TRBD2 might be the D (5 bases). The CDR3 length is 14 residues. The V gene lost 8 bases and the J gene lost 0 bases, with 12 bases spanning the gap. The germline V gene encodes CDR1 SNHLY and CDR2 FYNNEI. CDR3 nucleotide sequence: TGTGCCAGCGTAGGCCTAGCTAGCACAGATACGCAGTATTTT. Translated: CASVGLASTDTQYF.

The J gene is TRBJ2-2, the V gene TRBV7-2; D uncertain. The germline V gene encodes CDR1 SGHTA and CDR2 FQGNSA. The CDR3 extends over 16 amino acids. V was shortened by 1 base and J by 0 bases, with 9 bases between the two germline ends. This chain's CDR3 is CASSLVVRTNTGELFF. CDR3 DNA: TGTGCCAGCAGCTTAGTTGTCCGGACGAACACCGGGGAGCTGTTTTTT.

The genes are TRBV6-5 and TRBJ2-3, with D possibly being TRBD2 (5 bases). Germline CDR1 and CDR2: MNHEY and SVGAGI. The CDR3 runs 12 residues. The V end was cut by 2 bases, the J end by 8 bases, with 8 bases between. The CDR3 protein is CASSYAEGTQYF. The CDR3 DNA is TGTGCCAGCAGTTACGCCGAGGGTACGCAGTATTTT.